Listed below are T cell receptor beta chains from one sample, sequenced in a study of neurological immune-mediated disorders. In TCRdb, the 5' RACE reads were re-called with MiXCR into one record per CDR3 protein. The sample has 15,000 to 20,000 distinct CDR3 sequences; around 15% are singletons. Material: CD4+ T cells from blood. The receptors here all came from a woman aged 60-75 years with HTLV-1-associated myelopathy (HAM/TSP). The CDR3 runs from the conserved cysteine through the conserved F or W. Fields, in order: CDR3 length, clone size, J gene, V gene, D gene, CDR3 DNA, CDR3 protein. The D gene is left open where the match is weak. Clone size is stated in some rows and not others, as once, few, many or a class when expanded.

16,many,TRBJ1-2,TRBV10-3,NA,TGTGCCATCAGTGAGGAAGGGACACAGGATCTCTATGGCTACACCTTC,CAISEEGTQDLYGYTF
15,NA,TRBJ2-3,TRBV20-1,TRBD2,TGCAGTGCTAGAGGGACTAGCGGGAGCACAGATACGCAGTATTTT,CSARGTSGSTDTQYF
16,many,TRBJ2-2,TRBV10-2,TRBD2,TGCGCCAGCAGGGCACTAGCGGGGGGAAATACCGGGGAGCTGTTTTTT,CASRALAGGNTGELFF
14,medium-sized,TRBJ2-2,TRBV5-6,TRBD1,TGTGCCAGCAGCTGGTACCAGGGGGCCGGGGAGCTGTTTTTT,CASSWYQGAGELFF
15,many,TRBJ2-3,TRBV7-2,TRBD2,TGTGCCAGCAGCTCCGCTAGCGGGGGGGCAGATACGCAGTATTTT,CASSSASGGADTQYF
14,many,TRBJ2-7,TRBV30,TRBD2,TGTGCCTGGAGTTTTTTAGCGGGGGGCTACGAGCAGTACTTC,CAWSFLAGGYEQYF
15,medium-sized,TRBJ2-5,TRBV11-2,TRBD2,TGTGCCAGCAGCTTAGGCGGGGGGCGCGGGGAGACCCAGTACTTC,CASSLGGGRGETQYF
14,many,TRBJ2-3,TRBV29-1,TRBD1,TGCAGCGTTGTAAAGGGGGCAGGCACAGATACGCAGTATTTT,CSVVKGAGTDTQYF
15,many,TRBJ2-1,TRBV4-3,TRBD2,TGCGCCAGCAGCCAAGAACTAGCGGGGGGAGGAGAGCAGTTCTTC,CASSQELAGGGEQFF
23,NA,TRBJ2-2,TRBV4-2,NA,NA,CASSQGQGSAKNIQYFGAGELFF
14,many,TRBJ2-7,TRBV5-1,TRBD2,TGCGCCAGCAGCTTGGAAGGCGGGAGGAACGAGCAGTACTTC,CASSLEGGRNEQYF
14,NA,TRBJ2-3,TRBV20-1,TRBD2,TGCAGTGCCACTAGCGGGGGGGCAGCAGATACGCAGTATTTT,CSATSGGAADTQYF
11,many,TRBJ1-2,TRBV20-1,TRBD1,TGCAGCCCCTCAGGGGGAGTTGAGTACACCTTC,CSPSGGVEYTF
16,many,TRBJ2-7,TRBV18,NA,TGTGCCAGCTCACCTGTAAGGACAGGACTATCCTACGAGCAGTACTTC,CASSPVRTGLSYEQYF
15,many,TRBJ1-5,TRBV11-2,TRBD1,TGTGCCAGCAGCTTAGATGGACAGGGACTGCAGCCCCAGCATTTT,CASSLDGQGLQPQHF
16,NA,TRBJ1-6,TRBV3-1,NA,TGTGCCAGCACCCGAGGGGATCGGGGGTATAATTCACCCCTCCACTTT,CASTRGDRGYNSPLHF
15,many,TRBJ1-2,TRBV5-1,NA,TGCGCCAGCAGCTTGTGGGACGGGGAGCTGGACGGCTACACCTTC,CASSLWDGELDGYTF
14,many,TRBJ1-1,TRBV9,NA,TGTGCCAGCAGCGTAGCTAGGGGCTACACTGAAGCTTTCTTT,CASSVARGYTEAFF
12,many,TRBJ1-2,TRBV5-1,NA,TGCGCCAGCAGCCCGGAGGGGAACGGCTACACCTTC,CASSPEGNGYTF
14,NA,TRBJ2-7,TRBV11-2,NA,TGTGCCAGCAGCTTATACGTGGGTCCCTACGAGCAGTACTTC,CASSLYVGPYEQYF